This entry lists 16 T cell receptor beta chains sequenced from one sample in a study of T-cell reconstitution after alpha-beta-depleted transplantation in children (dated by TCRdb to 2015 to 2016). The library relied on PCR. TCRdb names Illumina HiSeq 2500 as the instrument used. To normalize quantification of the TCRbeta repertoire, the TCR libraries were built with molecular barcoding that relied on unique molecular identifiers. The public reads were run again by TCRdb, first through fastp at Q25 and then through MiXCR, and only productive beta chains were kept. Entries that share a CDR3 protein sequence are merged under the most common genes and DNA. Counted in this sample were roughly 350,000 distinct CDR3 sequences; under 20% of them appeared once. In total, the top ten clones hold around two fifths of the sample. Sample treatment or condition, as interpreted from the label and publication: allogeneic hematopoietic cell transplantation with graft depleted of TCRalphabeta T cells and CD19 B cells.

The material sequenced was PBMCs, mostly from graft donor cells, taken 360 days after TCRalphabeta/CD19-depleted stem cell transplant. These TCRs come from a male patient aged 2 to 10 who had a stem cell transplant for acute lymphoblastic leukemia, so the T cells may come from the graft donor.

The chain's CDR3 is CASSQVLISVYNEQFF. The CDR3 DNA sequence: TGTGCCAGCAGCCAAGTTCTGATTAGCGTATACAATGAGCAGTTCTTC. V usage is TRBV3-1 and J usage is TRBJ2-1; perhaps TRBD2 as D (5 bases). This CDR3 has 16 residues. V was shortened by 1 base and J by 4 bases, with 14 bases between the two germline ends. The germline CDR1 and CDR2 sequences are LGHDT and YNNKEL (reference sequence).

This clonotype was seen a handful of times. The CDR3 DNA follows: TGTGCCAGCACCCACGACAGGGGAGGAAGCTACGAGCAGTACTTC. It is translated as CASTHDRGGSYEQYF. The chain carries TRBV6-1 and TRBJ2-7; TRBD1 agrees at 8 bases. Germline loops: CDR1 MNHNS, CDR2 SASEGT. There are 15 residues in the CDR3. With V trimmed by 7 bases and J by 3 bases, 11 bases remained unmatched.

V is TRBV7-6 and J is TRBJ2-7; D might be TRBD1 or TRBD2, each matching 5 bases. CDR1 and CDR2 from the germline V gene are SGHVS and FNYEAQ. This CDR3 spans 13 amino acids. Trimming cost V 2 bases and J 6 bases, with 11 bases left between them. The DNA of the CDR3 is TGTGCCAGCAGCTTAATTGGTGGGGGCGAGCAGTACTTC. Amino acid sequence: CASSLIGGGEQYF.

This clonotype occurred a few times. CDR3 nucleotides: TGTGCCAGCAGCTTTGCTAGCGGGAAAGATACGCAGTATTTT. The encoded protein is CASSFASGKDTQYF. This chain connects TRBV7-9 to TRBJ2-3; 9 bases map to TRBD2. V lost 3 bases and J lost 5; bases outside the gene matches: 3. This CDR3 has 14 residues. From germline, CDR1 is SEHNR and CDR2 FQNEAQ (reference sequence).

This clonotype has just a few counts. This chain uses TRBV14 with TRBJ2-4; tentatively, D is TRBD1 (6 bases). Germline CDR1 is SGHDN and CDR2 is FVKESK. The CDR3 totals 12 residues. The V gene lost 0 bases and the J gene lost 16 bases, with 13 bases spanning the gap. The CDR3 protein is CASSQDLGHLYF. CDR3 nucleotides: TGTGCCAGCAGCCAAGATCTGGGACATCTTTACTTC.

The chain carries TRBV4-2 and TRBJ2-1, with a tentative D call TRBD2 (5 bases). V dropped 0 bases and J dropped 3 bases, with 12 bases sitting between them. CDR1 and CDR2 from the germline V gene are LGHNA and YNFKEQ. The CDR3 consists of 16 residues. The CDR3 sequence: CASSQERADHYNEQFF. The CDR3 nucleotides read TGTGCCAGCAGCCAAGAGCGAGCGGACCACTACAATGAGCAGTTCTTC.

This clonotype has ten or more counts. The rearrangement links TRBV28 to TRBJ1-1; possibly TRBD1 for D (6 bases). The CDR3 covers 14 residues. The germline V gene has CDR1 MDHEN and CDR2 SYDVKM. V lost 2 bases and J lost 3, with 10 bases in between. The DNA of the CDR3 is TGTGCCAGCAGTTTAGCCAGGGGAGACACTGAAGCTTTCTTT. It specifies CASSLARGDTEAFF. The entire variable domain, with the rest obtained from reference TRBV28 and TRBJ1-1, is as follows: DVKVTQSSRYLVKRTGEKVFLECVQDMDHENMFWYRQDPGLGLRLIYFSYDVKMKEKGDIPEGYSVSREKKERFSLILESASTNQTSMYLCASSLARGDTEAFFGQGTRLTVV.

This chain links TRBV7-9 with TRBJ2-5, with 10 bases fitting TRBD2. The CDR3 length is 15 residues. Germline V gene data show CDR1 as SEHNR and CDR2 as FQNEAQ (reference sequence). Unmatched junction bases numbered 3, after V lost 5 bases and J lost 0 bases. The CDR3 here is CASSRGTSDQETQYF. The CDR3 DNA reads TGTGCCAGCAGCAGGGGGACTAGCGACCAAGAGACCCAGTACTTC.

This clonotype turned up a few times. The V gene is TRBV5-6, the J gene TRBJ2-7; the D gene could be TRBD1 or TRBD2 (5 bases each). The CDR3 is 17 amino acids. From germline, CDR1 is SGHDT and CDR2 YYEEEE. Trimming shortened V by 4 bases and J by 3 bases, and 23 bases separated the two germline ends. In DNA form, the CDR3 reads TGTGCCAGCAGCCCCGTTTTTACCGGGACGCCCCACTACGAGCAGTACTTC. This sequence encodes CASSPVFTGTPHYEQYF.

This clonotype was seen a few times. This chain links TRBV24-1 with TRBJ1-1; D is ambiguous. Looked up from germline, CDR1 is KGHDR and CDR2 is SFDVKD. The CDR3 is made up of 13 amino acids. The V and J ends lost 9 bases and 0 bases respectively, with 10 bases between them. In DNA form, the CDR3 reads TGTGCCACCTCCGGGCCCTTGAACACTGAAGCTTTCTTT. This codes for CATSGPLNTEAFF.

The chain joins TRBV6-1 to TRBJ2-1; 7 bases map to TRBD2. The CDR3 sequence is 16 residues long. The trim removed 5 bases at V and 9 bases at J, leaving 16 bases unmatched. The V gene's germline CDR1 is MNHNS and CDR2 SASEGT. CDR3 region: CASSRRTRPPRGEQFF. The CDR3 nucleotides are TGTGCCAGCAGTCGACGGACTAGGCCACCCCGCGGTGAGCAGTTCTTC.

This clonotype was detected only a few times. The genes are TRBV7-8 and TRBJ2-5; TRBD2 might be the D (6 bases). Deletions cut 5 bases from V and 4 bases from J, with 17 bases between. CDR1 and CDR2 (germline): SGHVS, FQNEAQ. The CDR3 length is 15 residues. CDR3 DNA: TGTGCCAGCAGCCAACTGACTAGAGGGGCAGAGACCCAGTACTTC. This encodes CASSQLTRGAETQYF.

This clonotype has only a few counts. Here the CDR3 reads CASSVRRADTQYF. CDR3 DNA sequence: TGTGCCAGCAGCGTAAGAAGAGCTGATACGCAGTATTTT. This chain links TRBV9 with TRBJ2-3; D gene unclear. The CDR3 contains 13 residues. V was clipped by 1 base and J by 6 bases, with 9 bases between them. Germline-derived CDR1 and CDR2 are SGDLS and YYNGEE.

The V gene is TRBV29-1, the J gene TRBJ1-1; a weak D match, TRBD1 (5 bases). Trimming shortened V by 2 bases and J by 5 bases, and 12 bases separated the two germline ends. Germline V gene sequence: CDR1 SQVTM, CDR2 ANQGSEA. The CDR3 runs to 13 residues. The CDR3 loop is CSVEQGLWTEAFF. Written as DNA, the CDR3 is TGCAGCGTTGAACAGGGTTTGTGGACTGAAGCTTTCTTT.

This clonotype has a count of ten or more. The rearrangement uses TRBV20-1 and TRBJ2-5; 11 positions agree with TRBD2. Germline lookup yields CDR1 DFQATT and CDR2 SNEGSKA (reference sequence). CDR3 size: 15 residues. The V segment lost 5 bases and the J segment 5 bases; nucleotides outside the gene matches: 10. The CDR3 bases are TGCAGTGCTGGACAGACTAGCGGGATTAGGGAGACCCAGTACTTC. Encoded protein: CSAGQTSGIRETQYF.

This clonotype was counted only a few times. V and J are TRBV21-1 and TRBJ2-3; the table's TRBD2 call for D was not verified on the DNA. TRBV21-1 is a listed pseudogene. The CDR3 is 14 residues long. The CDR3 nucleotides read TGTGCCAGCAGCAACGGCAGGGTGGCAGATACGCAGTATTTT. Its translation is CASSNGRVADTQYF.